This note documents a single T cell receptor beta chain sequence. CDR1 and CDR2 from the germline V gene are SGHRS and YFSETQ. The CDR3 loop spans 14 amino acids. Trimming took 1 base from V and 1 from J, leaving 6 bases between them. The data stem from a study of blood T cell repertoires in COVID-19. Some clones are missing from TCRdb's copy, which holds only in-frame ones; the method was immunoSEQ multiplex PCR. The sample contains 80,000 to 100,000 clones, 90% to 95% of which appear only once. This receptor was obtained from a human donor with active COVID-19. The donor label of this sample is uncertain. The J gene is TRBJ2-1, the V gene TRBV5-1; D is unclear. The sequenced sample consisted of peripheral blood. CDR3 DNA: TGCGCCAGCAGCTTGAGCAAGTCCTACAATGAGCAGTTCTTC. Translated, it gives CASSLSKSYNEQFF.